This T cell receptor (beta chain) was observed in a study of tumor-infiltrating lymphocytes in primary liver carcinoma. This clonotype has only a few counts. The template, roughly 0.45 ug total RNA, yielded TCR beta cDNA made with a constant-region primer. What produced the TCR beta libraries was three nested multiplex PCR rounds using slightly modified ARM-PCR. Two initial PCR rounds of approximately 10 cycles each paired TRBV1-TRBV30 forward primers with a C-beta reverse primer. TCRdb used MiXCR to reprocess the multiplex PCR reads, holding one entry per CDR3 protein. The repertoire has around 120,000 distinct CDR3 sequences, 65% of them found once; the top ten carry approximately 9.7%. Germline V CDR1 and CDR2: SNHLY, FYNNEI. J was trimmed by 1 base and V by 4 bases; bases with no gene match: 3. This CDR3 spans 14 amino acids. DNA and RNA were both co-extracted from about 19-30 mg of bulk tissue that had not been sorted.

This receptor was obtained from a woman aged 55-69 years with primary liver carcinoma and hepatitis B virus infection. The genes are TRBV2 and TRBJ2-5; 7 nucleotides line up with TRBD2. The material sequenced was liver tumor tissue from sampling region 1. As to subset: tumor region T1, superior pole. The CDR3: CASSVSSGQETQYF. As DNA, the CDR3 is TGTGCCAGCAGTGTATCTAGCGGCCAAGAGACCCAGTACTTC.